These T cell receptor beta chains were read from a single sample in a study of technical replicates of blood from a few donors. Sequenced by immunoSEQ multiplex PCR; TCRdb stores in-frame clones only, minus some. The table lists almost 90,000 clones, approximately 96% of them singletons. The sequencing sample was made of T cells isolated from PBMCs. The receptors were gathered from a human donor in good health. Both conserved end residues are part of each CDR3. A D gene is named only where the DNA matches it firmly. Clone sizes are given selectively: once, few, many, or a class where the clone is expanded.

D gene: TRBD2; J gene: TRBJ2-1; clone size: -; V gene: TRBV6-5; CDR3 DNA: TGTGCCAGCGCCAGCGGGGGGGCCTACAATGAGCAGTTCTTC; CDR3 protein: CASASGGAYNEQFF
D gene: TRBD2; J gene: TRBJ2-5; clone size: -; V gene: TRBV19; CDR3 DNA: TGTGCCAGTAGTGGTCAAGCGGGAGGGCCTACGGAGACCCAGTACTTC; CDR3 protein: CASSGQAGGPTETQYF
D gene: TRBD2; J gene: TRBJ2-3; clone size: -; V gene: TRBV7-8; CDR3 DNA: TGTGCCAGCCGCCTGACTAGCGGGAGCACAGATACGCAGTATTTT; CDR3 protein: CASRLTSGSTDTQYF
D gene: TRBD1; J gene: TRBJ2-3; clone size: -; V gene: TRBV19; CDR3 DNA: TGTGCCAGTAGTCTCAGGGGGTCCGAAACAGATACGCAGTATTTT; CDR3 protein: CASSLRGSETDTQYF
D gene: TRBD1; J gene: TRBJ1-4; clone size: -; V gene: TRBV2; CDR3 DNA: TGTGCCAGCAGTGAACTAGACAGGGGTAATGAAAAACTGTTTTTT; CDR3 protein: CASSELDRGNEKLFF
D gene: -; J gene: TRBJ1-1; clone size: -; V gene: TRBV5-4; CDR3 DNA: TGTGCCAGCAGCTTGAAGGCCCGGGGGGACACTGAAGCTTTCTTT; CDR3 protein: CASSLKARGDTEAFF
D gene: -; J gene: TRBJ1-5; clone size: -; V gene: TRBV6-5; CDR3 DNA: TGTGCCAGCAGTTACGGACAGTATAGCAATCAGCCCCAGCATTTT; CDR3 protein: CASSYGQYSNQPQHF
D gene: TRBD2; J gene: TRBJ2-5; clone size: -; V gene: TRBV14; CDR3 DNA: TGTGCCAGCAGCCCCCTAGCGGGGGGGACCCAAGAGACCCAGTACTTC; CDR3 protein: CASSPLAGGTQETQYF
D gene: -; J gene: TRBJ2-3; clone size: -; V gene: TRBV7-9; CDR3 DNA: TGTGCCAGCAGCGTAAGGAGGACCCTTATCACAGATACGCAGTATTTT; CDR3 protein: CASSVRRTLITDTQYF
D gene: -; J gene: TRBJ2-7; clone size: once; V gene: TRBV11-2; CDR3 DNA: TGTGCCAGCAGCCCCGACCGGACAGAGCAGTACTTC; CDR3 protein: CASSPDRTEQYF
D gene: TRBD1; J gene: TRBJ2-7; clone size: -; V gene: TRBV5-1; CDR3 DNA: TGCGCCAGCAGCTCGACGGGACAGGGCTACGAGCAGTACTTC; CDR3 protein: CASSSTGQGYEQYF
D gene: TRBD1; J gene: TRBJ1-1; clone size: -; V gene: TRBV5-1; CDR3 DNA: TGCGCCAGCAGCTTAGGACAGGGAGGTAGGAACACTGAAGCTTTCTTT; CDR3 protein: CASSLGQGGRNTEAFF
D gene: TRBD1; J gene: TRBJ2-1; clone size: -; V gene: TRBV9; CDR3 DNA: TGTGCCAGCAGCGTAGAGGGACAGGGTAGGATCAATGAGCAGTTCTTC; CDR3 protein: CASSVEGQGRINEQFF
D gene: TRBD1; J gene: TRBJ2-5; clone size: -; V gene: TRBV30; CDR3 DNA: TGTGCCTGGACCGGGGTGGGGACAGGGCAAGAGACCCAGTACTTC; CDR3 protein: CAWTGVGTGQETQYF
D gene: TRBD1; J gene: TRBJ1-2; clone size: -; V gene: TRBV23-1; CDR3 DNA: TGCGCCAGCAGTCAACGGACTGGGACAGCTAACTATGGCTACACCTTC; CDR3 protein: CASSQRTGTANYGYTF
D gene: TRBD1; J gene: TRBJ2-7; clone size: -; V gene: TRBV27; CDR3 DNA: TGTGCCAGCAGCAAGGGGGCCGGCTACGAGCAGTACTTC; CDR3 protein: CASSKGAGYEQYF
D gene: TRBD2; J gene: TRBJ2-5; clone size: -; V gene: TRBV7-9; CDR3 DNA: TGTGCCAGCAGCCAAGATCGGCGGGAGGGAGAGACCCAGTACTTC; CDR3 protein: CASSQDRREGETQYF
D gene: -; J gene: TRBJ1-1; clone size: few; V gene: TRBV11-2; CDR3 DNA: TGTGCCAGCAGCTTAGATCTCACAGGGACCATGAACACTGAAGCTTTCTTT; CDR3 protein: CASSLDLTGTMNTEAFF
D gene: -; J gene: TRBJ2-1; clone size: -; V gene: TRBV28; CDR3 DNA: TGTGCCAGCAGTTTAGCTAGGTGGAGCTCCTACAATGAGCAGTTCTTC; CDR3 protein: CASSLARWSSYNEQFF
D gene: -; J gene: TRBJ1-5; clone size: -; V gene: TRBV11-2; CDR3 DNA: TGTGCCAGCAGCTTAGGGAGGTATAGCAATCAGCCCCAGCATTTT; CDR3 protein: CASSLGRYSNQPQHF
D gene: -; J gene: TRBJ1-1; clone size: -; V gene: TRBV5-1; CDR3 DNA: TGCGCCAGCAGCTTGGCTGGTGGGGAGGGGATCGCTGAAGCTTTCTTT; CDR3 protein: CASSLAGGEGIAEAFF
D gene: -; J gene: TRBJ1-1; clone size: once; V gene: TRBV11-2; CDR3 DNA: TGTGCCAGCAGCTTCGGAGCAGGGCCCACTGAAGCTTTCTTT; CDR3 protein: CASSFGAGPTEAFF
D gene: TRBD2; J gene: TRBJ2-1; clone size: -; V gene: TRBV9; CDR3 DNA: TGTGCCAGCAGCCCAAGGCTAGCGGGGTACGCCTACAATGAGCAGTTCTTC; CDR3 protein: CASSPRLAGYAYNEQFF
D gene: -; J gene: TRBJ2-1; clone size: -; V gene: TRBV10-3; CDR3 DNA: TGTGCCATCAGTGAATCGGGGAATGAGCAGTTCTTC; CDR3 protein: CAISESGNEQFF
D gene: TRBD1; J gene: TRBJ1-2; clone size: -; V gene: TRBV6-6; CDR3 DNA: TGTGCCAGCAGTTACGTACAGGGGGCTGTGGGGGGCTACACCTTC; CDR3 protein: CASSYVQGAVGGYTF
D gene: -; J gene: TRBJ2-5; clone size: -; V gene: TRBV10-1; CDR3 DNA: TGCGCCAGCAGTGAGTCGGCAGGGCAAGAGACCCAGTACTTC; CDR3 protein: CASSESAGQETQYF
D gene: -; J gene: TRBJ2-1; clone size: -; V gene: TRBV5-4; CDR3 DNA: TGTGCCAGCAGCTTAAAGGAAATGGACTATGAGCAGTTCTTC; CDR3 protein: CASSLKEMDYEQFF
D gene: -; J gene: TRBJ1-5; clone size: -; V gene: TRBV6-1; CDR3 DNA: TGTGCCAGCAGGAACACACATAATCAGCCCCAGCATTTT; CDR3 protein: CASRNTHNQPQHF
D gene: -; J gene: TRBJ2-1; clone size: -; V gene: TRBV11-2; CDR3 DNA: TGTGCCAGCAGCTTAGAGCCTAGATGGAATGAGCAGTTCTTC; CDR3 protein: CASSLEPRWNEQFF